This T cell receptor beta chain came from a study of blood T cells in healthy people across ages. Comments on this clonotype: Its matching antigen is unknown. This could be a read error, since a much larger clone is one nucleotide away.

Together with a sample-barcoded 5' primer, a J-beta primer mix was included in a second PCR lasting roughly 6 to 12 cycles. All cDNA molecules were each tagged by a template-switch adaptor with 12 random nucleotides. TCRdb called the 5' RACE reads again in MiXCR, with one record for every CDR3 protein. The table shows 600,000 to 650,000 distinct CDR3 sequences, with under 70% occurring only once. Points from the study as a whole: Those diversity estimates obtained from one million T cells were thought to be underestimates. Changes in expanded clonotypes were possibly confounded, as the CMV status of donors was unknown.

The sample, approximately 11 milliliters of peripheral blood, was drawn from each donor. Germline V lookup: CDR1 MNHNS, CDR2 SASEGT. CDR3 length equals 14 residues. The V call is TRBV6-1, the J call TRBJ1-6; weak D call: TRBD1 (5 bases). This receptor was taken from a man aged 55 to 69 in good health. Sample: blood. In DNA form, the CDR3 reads TGTACCAGCAGTGGGGCAGGGACGAATTCACCCCTCCACTTT. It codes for CTSSGAGTNSPLHF.